The 10 T cell receptor beta chains reported below all come from one sample, sequenced in a study of blood T cell repertoires in COVID-19. Clones were sequenced by immunoSEQ multiplex PCR, and TCRdb holds only the in-frame ones, with some missing. Among over 300,000 clones, approximately 85% were seen once, and the ten largest hold 7.2%. The sample taken for sequencing was peripheral blood. The source of these receptors is a human donor in a cohort sampled during active COVID-19.

This rearrangement joins TRBV5-6 to TRBJ2-5; D may be TRBD1 (6 bases). Germline V gives CDR1 SGHDT, CDR2 YYEEEE. The CDR3 totals 16 residues. The V gene lost 0 bases and the J gene lost 2 bases, with 14 bases spanning the gap. The CDR3: CASSLALTGLQETQYF. CDR3 in DNA: TGTGCCAGCAGCTTGGCCCTCACAGGGCTTCAAGAGACCCAGTACTTC. The variable domain in full, completed from reference TRBV5-6 and TRBJ2-5, reads DAGVTQSPTHLIKTRGQQVTLRCSPKSGHDTVSWYQQALGQGPQFIFQYYEEEERQRGNFPDRFSGHQFPNYSSELNVNALLLGDSALYLCASSLALTGLQETQYFGPGTRLLVL.

V is TRBV10-3 and J is TRBJ2-2, with TRBD1 matching over 11 bases. This CDR3 has 16 amino acids. Germline values: CDR1 ENHRY, CDR2 SYGVKD. V shed 10 bases and J 3 bases; nucleotides not matched to a gene: 10. The CDR3 reads CATAKGQGADTGELFF. The DNA of the CDR3 is TGTGCCACGGCAAAAGGACAGGGGGCTGACACCGGGGAGCTGTTTTTT.

This clone was counted a single time. V usage is TRBV5-1 and J usage is TRBJ1-4; D not certain. Germline values: CDR1 SGHRS, CDR2 YFSETQ. V shed 0 bases and J shed 0 bases, with 9 bases lying between them. The CDR3 is made up of 16 amino acids. The CDR3 sequence: CASSLAYRSTNEKLFF. DNA of the CDR3: TGCGCCAGCAGCTTGGCCTATCGATCAACTAATGAAAAACTGTTTTTT.

This clone was observed once. The J gene is TRBJ1-1, the V gene TRBV7-3; D is unclear. This CDR3 region has 17 residues. V lost 1 base and J lost 0, with 15 bases in between. The germline V gene encodes CDR1 SGHTA and CDR2 FQGTGA. CDR3 loop: CASSLIRQANLNTEAFF. The CDR3 DNA is TGTGCCAGCAGCTTAATTCGGCAGGCTAATCTGAACACTGAAGCTTTCTTT.

The chain uses TRBV6-5 and TRBJ1-1; 8 bases line up with TRBD1. This CDR3 is built from 14 residues. The J segment lost 3 bases and the V segment lost 6 bases, leaving 6 bases of the junction unmatched. Germline V CDR1 and CDR2: MNHEY, SVGAGI. This CDR3 is CASRHTDRDTEAFF. Here the CDR3 DNA reads TGTGCCAGCAGGCATACGGACAGGGACACTGAAGCTTTCTTT.

This CDR3 is CASREEVAEAFF. DNA of the CDR3: TGTGCTAGCAGGGAAGAGGTGGCTGAAGCTTTCTTT. The chain links TRBV12-5 to TRBJ1-1; the D gene is possibly TRBD1 (5 bases). Germline V gives CDR1 LGHNT, CDR2 FRNRAP. V lost 9 bases and J lost 6, with 14 bases in between. The CDR3 extends over 12 amino acids.

The chain recombines TRBV9 with TRBJ1-2; tentatively, D is TRBD1 (5 bases). V dropped 8 bases and J dropped 7 bases, with 15 bases sitting between them. The CDR3 totals 12 residues. Germline CDR1 is SGDLS and CDR2 is YYNGEE. The CDR3 region has the DNA TGTGCCAGTATGACAGTCTATGGTGGCTACACCTTC. It specifies CASMTVYGGYTF.

The chain has TRBV5-6 and TRBJ1-5, with TRBD1 matching over 10 bases. The CDR3 is made up of 15 amino acids. The trim removed 4 bases at V and 8 bases at J, leaving 9 bases unmatched. Germline CDR1 SGHDT, CDR2 YYEEEE. The DNA of the CDR3 is TGTGCCAGCAGCCGGGACAGGGGTCGGAGGAAGCCCCAGCATTTT. Amino acid sequence: CASSRDRGRRKPQHF.

The J gene is TRBJ1-2, the V gene TRBV27; the D is unclear. In germline, CDR1 is MNHEY, CDR2 SMNVEV (reference sequence). The CDR3 is made up of 15 amino acids. V lost 2 bases, J lost 3 bases, and 13 bases lay in between. The CDR3 DNA reads as TGTGCCAGCAGTTTAGTGTTGGGAGGGTACTATGGCTACACCTTC. Translated, it gives CASSLVLGGYYGYTF.

The rearrangement joins TRBV6-5 to TRBJ1-2, with D unclear. Trimming shortened V by 0 bases and J by 8 bases, and 13 bases separated the two germline ends. The CDR3 consists of 14 residues. Looked up from germline, CDR1 is MNHEY and CDR2 is SVGAGI. The CDR3 DNA follows: TGTGCCAGCAGTTACTCGTTCGGGGTGGAGGGCTACACCTTC. Translation gives CASSYSFGVEGYTF.